The clone carrying this T cell receptor (beta chain) was seen a few times. Three pairs of healthy female monozygous twins were the donors. These data originate in a study of identical twins' blood T cells. Study details: About 50 million reads came from about 12 libraries, six alpha, six beta.

Both ends of each TCR cDNA library bore sample-specific barcodes. In TCRdb, the 5' RACE reads were re-called with MiXCR into one record per CDR3 protein. The data show hundreds of thousands of distinct CDR3 sequences, with about 28% seen just once and roughly 6.1% held by the top ten. The CDR3 is made up of 13 amino acids. V lost 3 bases and J 5 bases, leaving 10 bases between the germline ends. The chain joins TRBV12-3 or TRBV12-4 to TRBJ1-1, with D possibly being TRBD1 (5 bases). Sequenced input: PBMCs. The source of this sequence is a woman aged 18-55 years in good health. The CDR3 coding sequence is TGTGCCAGCAGTTTCGCGGGGGTAACTGAAGCTTTCTTT. This codes for CASSFAGVTEAFF.